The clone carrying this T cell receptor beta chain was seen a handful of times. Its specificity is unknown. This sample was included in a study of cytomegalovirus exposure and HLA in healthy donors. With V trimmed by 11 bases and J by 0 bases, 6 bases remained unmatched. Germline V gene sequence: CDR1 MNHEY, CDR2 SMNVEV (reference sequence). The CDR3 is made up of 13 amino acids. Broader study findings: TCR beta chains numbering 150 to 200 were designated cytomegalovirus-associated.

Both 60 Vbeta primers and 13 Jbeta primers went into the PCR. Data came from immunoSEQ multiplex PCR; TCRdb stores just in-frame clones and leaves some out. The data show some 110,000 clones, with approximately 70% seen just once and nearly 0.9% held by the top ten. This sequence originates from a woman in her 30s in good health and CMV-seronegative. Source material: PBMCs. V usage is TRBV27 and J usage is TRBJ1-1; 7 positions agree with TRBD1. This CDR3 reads CALGQLMNTEAFF. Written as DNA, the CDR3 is TGTGCCCTGGGACAGCTCATGAACACTGAAGCTTTCTTT.